This TCR beta chain was found in a study of cytomegalovirus exposure and HLA in healthy donors. The PCR ran on 60 Vbeta and 13 Jbeta primers. Original methodology: Approximately 72 million unique TCR beta chains, 10 million to 13 million of them shared, were counted by a later analysis. The method was immunoSEQ multiplex PCR; TCRdb's version includes in-frame clones alone and lacks a portion of them. For V, J and clone size, that table is used; D and trimming come from the DNA. The table includes approximately 97,000 clones, approximately 80% detected once. Germline-derived CDR1 and CDR2 are MGHRA and YSYEKL. The CDR3 loop spans 17 amino acids. About this clone: The junction and the germline gene differ at one end; a read error may be behind it.

The TCR sequence derives from a woman aged 40 to 50 in good health and CMV-seropositive. The sample taken for sequencing was PBMCs. The genes are TRBV4-1 and TRBJ2-4; possible D gene TRBD2, 6 bases. The CDR3 spells CASSQDRGDGAKSIQYF. In nucleotides, the CDR3 is TGCGCCAGCAGCCAAGATCGCGGGGATGGGGCCAAAAGCATTCAGTACTTC.